This T cell receptor (beta chain) stems from a study of blood T cell repertoires in COVID-19. Looking at the study overall: The origin of the acute and convalescent COVID-19 samples was the United States, Italy and Spain. Sources were T cells, B-cell-depleted T cells, or PBMCs; the material itself was cDNA or gDNA.

Germline CDR1 reads MNHEY; CDR2 reads SMNVEV (reference sequence). Between the trimmed V and J ends, which lost 8 bases and 3 bases, there was a span of 17 bases. The CDR3 sequence is 14 residues long. Per the original data handling: Estimation of nucleated cell counts relied on the amplification of reference gene primers. The repertoire was sequenced with immunoSEQ multiplex PCR; TCRdb's copy has only in-frame clones and lacks some. That table supplies the V and J calls and clone size; D and trimming were determined from the DNA. The sample lists some 76,000 clones, around 79% occurring once. Sequencing was done on a sample of peripheral blood. The clonotype comes from a man aged 45-60 years with acute or convalescent COVID-19. The V gene is TRBV27, the J gene TRBJ2-7, with D possibly matching TRBD2 (5 bases). The CDR3 DNA sequence: TGTGCCAGCGGGAGAGTTGGGGATCGCTACGAGCAGTACTTC. Translation gives CASGRVGDRYEQYF.